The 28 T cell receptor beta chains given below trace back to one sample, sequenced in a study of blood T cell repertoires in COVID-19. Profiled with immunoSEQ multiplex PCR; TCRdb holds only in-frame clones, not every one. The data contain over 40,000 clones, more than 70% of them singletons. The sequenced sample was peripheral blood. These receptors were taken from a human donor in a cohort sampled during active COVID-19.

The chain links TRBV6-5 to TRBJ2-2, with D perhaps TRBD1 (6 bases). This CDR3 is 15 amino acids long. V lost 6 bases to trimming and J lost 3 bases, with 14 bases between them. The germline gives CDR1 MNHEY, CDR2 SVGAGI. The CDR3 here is CASRSGTIDTGELFF. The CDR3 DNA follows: TGTGCCAGCAGGTCCGGGACAATAGACACCGGGGAGCTGTTTTTT.

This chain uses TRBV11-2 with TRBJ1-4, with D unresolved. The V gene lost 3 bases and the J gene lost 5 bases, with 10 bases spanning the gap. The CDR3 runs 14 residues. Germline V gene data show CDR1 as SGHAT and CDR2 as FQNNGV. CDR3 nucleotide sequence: TGTGCCAGCAGCTTCAGTCAGAAGAATGAAAAACTGTTTTTT. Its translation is CASSFSQKNEKLFF.

The CDR3 sequence: CASSDSGTGGDLFYGYTF. In DNA form, the CDR3 reads TGTGCCAGCAGTGACTCAGGAACAGGGGGCGATCTATTTTATGGCTACACCTTC. The chain employs TRBV6-4 and TRBJ1-2, with TRBD1 matching 9 bases. The CDR3 extends over 18 amino acids. Germline CDR1 and CDR2: MRHNA and SNTAGT. Losses at the gene ends were 0 bases for V and 5 bases for J; bases not matched to a gene: 13.

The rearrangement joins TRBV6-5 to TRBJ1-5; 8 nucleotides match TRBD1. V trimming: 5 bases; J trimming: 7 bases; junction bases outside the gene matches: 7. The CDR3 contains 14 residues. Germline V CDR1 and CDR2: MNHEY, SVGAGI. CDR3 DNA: TGTGCCAGCAGTAGGCAGGGGGCCGGGCAGCCCCAGCATTTT. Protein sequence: CASSRQGAGQPQHF.

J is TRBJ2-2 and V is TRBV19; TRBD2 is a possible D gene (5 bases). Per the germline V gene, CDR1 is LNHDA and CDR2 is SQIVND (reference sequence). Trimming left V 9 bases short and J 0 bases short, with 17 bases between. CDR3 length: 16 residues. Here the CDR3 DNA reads TGTGCCAGCTTTGGAGGAAGGGTGGCGAACACCGGGGAGCTGTTTTTT. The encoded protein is CASFGGRVANTGELFF.

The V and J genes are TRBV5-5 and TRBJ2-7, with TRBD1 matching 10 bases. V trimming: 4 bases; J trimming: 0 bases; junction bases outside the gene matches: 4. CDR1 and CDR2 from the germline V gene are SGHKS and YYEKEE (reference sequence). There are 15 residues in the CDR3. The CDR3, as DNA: TGTGCCAGCAGCCCGGGACAGGGGAGCTCCTACGAGCAGTACTTC. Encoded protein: CASSPGQGSSYEQYF. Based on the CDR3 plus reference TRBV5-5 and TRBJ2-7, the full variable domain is DAGVTQSPTHLIKTRGQQVTLRCSPISGHKSVSWYQQVLGQGPQFIFQYYEKEERGRGNFPDRFSARQFPNYSSELNVNALLLGDSALYLCASSPGQGSSYEQYFGPGTRLTVT.

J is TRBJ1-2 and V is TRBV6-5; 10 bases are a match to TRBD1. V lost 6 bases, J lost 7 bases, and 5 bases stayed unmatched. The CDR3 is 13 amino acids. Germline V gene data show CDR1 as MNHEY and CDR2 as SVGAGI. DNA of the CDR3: TGTGCCAGCAGCCGACAGGGGGCACTTGGCTACACCTTC. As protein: CASSRQGALGYTF.

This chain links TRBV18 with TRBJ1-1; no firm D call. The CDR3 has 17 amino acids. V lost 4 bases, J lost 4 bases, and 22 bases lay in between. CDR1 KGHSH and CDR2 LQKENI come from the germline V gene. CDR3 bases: TGTGCCAGCTCACTGAAAATAATCGAGGGCCCGGGCACTGAAGCTTTCTTT. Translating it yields CASSLKIIEGPGTEAFF.

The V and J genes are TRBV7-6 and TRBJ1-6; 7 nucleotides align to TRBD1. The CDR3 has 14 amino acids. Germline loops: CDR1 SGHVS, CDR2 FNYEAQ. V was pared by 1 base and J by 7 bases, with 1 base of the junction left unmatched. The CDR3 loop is CASSLETGNSPLHF. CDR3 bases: TGTGCCAGCAGCTTAGAGACAGGGAATTCACCCCTCCACTTT.

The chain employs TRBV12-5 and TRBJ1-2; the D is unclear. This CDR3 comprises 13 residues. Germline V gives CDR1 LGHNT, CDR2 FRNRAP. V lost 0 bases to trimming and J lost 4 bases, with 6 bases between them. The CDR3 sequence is CASGLVRFYGYTF. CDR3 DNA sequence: TGTGCTAGTGGTTTGGTACGGTTCTATGGCTACACCTTC. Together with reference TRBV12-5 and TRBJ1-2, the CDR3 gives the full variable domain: DARVTQTPRHKVTEMGQEVTMRCQPILGHNTVFWYRQTMMQGLELLAYFRNRAPLDDSGMPKDRFSAEMPDATLATLKIQPSEPRDSAVYFCASGLVRFYGYTFGSGTRLTVV.

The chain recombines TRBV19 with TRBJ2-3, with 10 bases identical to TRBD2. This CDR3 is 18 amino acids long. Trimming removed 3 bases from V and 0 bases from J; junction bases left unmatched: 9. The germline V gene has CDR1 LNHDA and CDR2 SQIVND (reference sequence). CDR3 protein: CASSILYTSGTSTDTQYF. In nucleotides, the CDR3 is TGTGCCAGTAGTATCCTCTATACTAGCGGGACTAGCACAGATACGCAGTATTTT.

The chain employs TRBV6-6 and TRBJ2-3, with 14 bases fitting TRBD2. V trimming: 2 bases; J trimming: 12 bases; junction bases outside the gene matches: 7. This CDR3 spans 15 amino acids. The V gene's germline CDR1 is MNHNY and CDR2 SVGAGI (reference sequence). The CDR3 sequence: CASSYTTSGGATQYF. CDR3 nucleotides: TGTGCCAGCAGTTACACGACTAGCGGGGGGGCGACCCAGTATTTT.

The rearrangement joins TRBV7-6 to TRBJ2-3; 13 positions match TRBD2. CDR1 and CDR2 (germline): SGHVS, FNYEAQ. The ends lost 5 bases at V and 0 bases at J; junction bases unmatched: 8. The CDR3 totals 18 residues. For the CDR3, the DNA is TGTGCCAGCAGCGTGCGACTAGCGGGGGGCTGGAGCACAGATACGCAGTATTTT. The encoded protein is CASSVRLAGGWSTDTQYF.

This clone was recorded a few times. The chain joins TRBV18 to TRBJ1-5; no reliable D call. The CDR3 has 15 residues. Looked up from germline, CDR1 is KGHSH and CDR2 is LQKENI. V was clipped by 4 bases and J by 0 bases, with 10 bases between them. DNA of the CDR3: TGTGCCAGCTCACTGGGCAGACCTAGCAATCAGCCCCAGCATTTT. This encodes CASSLGRPSNQPQHF.

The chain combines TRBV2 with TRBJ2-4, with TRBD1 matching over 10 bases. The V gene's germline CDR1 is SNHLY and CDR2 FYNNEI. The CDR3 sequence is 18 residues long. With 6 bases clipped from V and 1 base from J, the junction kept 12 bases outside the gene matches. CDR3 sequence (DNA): TGTGCCAGCAGCACCGGACAGGGGGGGGTTCTGGCCAAAAACATTCAGTACTTC. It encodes CASSTGQGGVLAKNIQYF.

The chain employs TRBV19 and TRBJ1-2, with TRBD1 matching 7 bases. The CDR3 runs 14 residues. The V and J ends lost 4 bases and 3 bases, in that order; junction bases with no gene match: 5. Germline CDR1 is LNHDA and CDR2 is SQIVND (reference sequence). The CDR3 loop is CASSRGQTDYGYTF. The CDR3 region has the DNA TGTGCCAGTAGTAGGGGACAGACCGACTATGGCTACACCTTC.

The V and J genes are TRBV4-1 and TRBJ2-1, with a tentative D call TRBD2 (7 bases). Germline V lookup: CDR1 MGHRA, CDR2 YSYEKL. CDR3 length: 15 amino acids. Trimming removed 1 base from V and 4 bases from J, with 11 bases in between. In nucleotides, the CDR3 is TGCGCCAGCAGCCAAGGAGGGGGGGATTACAATGAGCAGTTCTTC. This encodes CASSQGGGDYNEQFF.

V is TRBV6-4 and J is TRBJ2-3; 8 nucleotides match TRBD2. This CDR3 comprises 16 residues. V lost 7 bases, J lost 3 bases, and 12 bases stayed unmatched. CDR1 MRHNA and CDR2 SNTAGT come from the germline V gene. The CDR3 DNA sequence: TGTGCCAGCACCCGAAATCCGGGAGGGCTGACAGATACGCAGTATTTT. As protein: CASTRNPGGLTDTQYF.

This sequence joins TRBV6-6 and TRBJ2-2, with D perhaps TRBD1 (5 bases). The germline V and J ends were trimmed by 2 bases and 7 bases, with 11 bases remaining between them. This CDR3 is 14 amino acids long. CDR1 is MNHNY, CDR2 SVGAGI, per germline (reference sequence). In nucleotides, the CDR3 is TGTGCCAGCAGTTACCTCCAGGGAAACGGGGAGCTGTTTTTT. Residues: CASSYLQGNGELFF.

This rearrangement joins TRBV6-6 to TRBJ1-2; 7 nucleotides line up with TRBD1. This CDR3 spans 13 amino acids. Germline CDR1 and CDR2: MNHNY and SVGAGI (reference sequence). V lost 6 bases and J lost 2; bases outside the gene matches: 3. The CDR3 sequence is CASSRDSNYGYTF. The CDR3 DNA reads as TGTGCCAGCAGCCGGGACAGCAACTATGGCTACACCTTC.

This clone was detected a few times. The CDR3 DNA reads as TGTGCCAGCTCAATTACCGGGACAGGGAACTACGAGCAGTACTTC. The encoded protein is CASSITGTGNYEQYF. The J gene is TRBJ2-7, the V gene TRBV18, with TRBD1 matching 9 bases. Germline CDR1 and CDR2: KGHSH and LQKENI. The junction had 8 bases not matched to a gene; V was cut back by 5 bases and J by 3 bases. This CDR3 has 15 amino acids.

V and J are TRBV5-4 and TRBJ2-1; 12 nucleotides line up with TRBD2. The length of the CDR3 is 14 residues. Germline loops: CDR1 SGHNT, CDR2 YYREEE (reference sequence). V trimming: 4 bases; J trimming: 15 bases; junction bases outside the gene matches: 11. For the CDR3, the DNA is TGTGCCAGCAGCAGTCGACTAGCGGGAGAATTACTGTTCTTC. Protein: CASSSRLAGELLFF.

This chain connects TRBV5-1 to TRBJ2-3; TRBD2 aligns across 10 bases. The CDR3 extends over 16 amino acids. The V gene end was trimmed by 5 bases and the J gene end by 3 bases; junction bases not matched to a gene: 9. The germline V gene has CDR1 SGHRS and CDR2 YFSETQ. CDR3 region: CASRRTAGGFTDTQYF. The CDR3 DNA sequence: TGCGCCAGCAGAAGAACAGCGGGAGGGTTTACAGATACGCAGTATTTT.

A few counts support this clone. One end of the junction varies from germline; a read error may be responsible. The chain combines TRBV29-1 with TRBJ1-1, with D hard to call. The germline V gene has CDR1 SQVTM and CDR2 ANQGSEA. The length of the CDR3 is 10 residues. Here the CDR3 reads CSVQEREAFF. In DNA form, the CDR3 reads TGCAGCGTTCAAGAGAGAGAAGCTTTCTTT.

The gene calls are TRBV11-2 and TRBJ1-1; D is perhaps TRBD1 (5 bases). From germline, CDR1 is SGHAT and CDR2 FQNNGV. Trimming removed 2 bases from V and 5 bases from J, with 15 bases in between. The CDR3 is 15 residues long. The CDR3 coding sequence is TGTGCCAGCAGCTTACAGGGTTTTAGTGGGACTGAAGCTTTCTTT. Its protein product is CASSLQGFSGTEAFF.

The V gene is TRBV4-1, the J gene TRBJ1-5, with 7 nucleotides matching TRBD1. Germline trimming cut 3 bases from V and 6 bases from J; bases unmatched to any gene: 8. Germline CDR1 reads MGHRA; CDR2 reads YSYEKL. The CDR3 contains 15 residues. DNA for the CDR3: TGCGCCAGCAGCCACTACGACAGGGTAGGTCAGCCCCAGCATTTT. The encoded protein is CASSHYDRVGQPQHF.

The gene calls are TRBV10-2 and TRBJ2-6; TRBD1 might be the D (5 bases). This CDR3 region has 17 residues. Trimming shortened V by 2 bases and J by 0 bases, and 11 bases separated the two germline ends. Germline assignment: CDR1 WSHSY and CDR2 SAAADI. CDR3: CASSEPSGSSGANVLTF. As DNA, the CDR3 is TGCGCCAGCAGTGAGCCTTCAGGGTCCTCTGGGGCCAACGTCCTGACTTTC.

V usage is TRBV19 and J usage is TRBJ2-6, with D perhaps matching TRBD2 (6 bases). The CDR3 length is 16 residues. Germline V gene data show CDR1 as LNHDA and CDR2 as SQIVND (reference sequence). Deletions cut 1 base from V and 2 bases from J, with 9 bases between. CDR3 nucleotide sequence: TGTGCCAGTAGTATAGGCGGGAAGGCTGGGGCCAACGTCCTGACTTTC. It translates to CASSIGGKAGANVLTF.